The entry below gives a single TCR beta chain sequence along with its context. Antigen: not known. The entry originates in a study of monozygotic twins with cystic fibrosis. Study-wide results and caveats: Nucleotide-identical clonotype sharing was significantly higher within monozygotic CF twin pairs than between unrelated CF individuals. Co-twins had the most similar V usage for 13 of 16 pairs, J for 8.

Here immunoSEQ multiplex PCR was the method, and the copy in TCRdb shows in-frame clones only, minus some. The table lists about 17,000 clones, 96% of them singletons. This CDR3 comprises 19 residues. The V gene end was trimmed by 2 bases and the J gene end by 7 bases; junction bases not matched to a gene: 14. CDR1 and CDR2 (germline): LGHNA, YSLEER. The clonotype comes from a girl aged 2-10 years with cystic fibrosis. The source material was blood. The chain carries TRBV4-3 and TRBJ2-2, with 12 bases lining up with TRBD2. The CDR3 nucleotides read TGCGCCAGCAGCCAAAGAACTAGCGGGGGGACCATGGTTGACGGGGAGCTGTTTTTT. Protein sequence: CASSQRTSGGTMVDGELFF.